This entry concerns a single TCR beta chain. Its antigen is unknown. This specimen comes from a study of glioma-infiltrating T cells after dendritic cell vaccination. Turning to the study itself: Samples are from glioblastoma patients in Phase I and II dendritic cell vaccine trials. Broader study findings: Complete blood and tumor specimen sets were limited to few patients.

The CDR3 spans 15 residues. In germline, CDR1 is SGHNT, CDR2 YYREEE (reference sequence). V trimming: 4 bases; J trimming: 2 bases; junction bases outside the gene matches: 7. The assay was immunoSEQ multiplex PCR, and TCRdb's table has in-frame clones only and misses some. The sample includes under 70,000 clones, roughly 80% seen only once; the top ten take approximately 8.5%. The sequenced sample was blood, obtained before dendritic cell vaccination. The TCR was taken from a human donor with glioblastoma. The rearrangement links TRBV5-4 to TRBJ2-5; 8 positions agree with TRBD2. The CDR3 DNA sequence: TGTGCCAGCAGCCTGGCGGCGGGGGGTCAAGAGACCCAGTACTTC. Its translation: CASSLAAGGQETQYF.